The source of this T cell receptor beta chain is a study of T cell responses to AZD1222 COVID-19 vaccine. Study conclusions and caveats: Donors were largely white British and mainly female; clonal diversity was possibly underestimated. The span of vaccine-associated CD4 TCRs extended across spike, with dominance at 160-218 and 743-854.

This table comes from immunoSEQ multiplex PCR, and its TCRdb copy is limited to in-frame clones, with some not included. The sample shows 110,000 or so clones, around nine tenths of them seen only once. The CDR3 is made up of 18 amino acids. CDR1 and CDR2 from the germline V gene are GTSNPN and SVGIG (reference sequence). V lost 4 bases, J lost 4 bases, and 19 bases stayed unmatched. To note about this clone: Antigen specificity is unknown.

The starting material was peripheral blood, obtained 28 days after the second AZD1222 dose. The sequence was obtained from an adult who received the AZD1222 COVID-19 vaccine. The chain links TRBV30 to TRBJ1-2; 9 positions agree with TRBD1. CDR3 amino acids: CAWISGWDRVAGSYGYTF. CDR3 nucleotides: TGTGCCTGGATCAGTGGGTGGGACAGGGTCGCAGGGAGCTATGGCTACACCTTC.